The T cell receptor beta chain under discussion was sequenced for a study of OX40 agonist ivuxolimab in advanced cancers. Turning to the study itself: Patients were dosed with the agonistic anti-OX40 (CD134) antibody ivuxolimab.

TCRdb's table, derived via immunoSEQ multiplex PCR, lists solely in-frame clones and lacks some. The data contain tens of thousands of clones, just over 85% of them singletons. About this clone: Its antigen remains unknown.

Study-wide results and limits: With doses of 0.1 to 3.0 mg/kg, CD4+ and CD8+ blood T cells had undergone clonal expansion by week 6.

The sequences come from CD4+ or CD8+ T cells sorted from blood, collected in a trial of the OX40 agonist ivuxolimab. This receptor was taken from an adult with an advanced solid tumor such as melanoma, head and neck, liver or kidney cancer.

CDR3 bases: TGTGCCTGGAGTCGGACAGTATACGAGCAGTACTTC. Translation gives CAWSRTVYEQYF. The rearrangement joins TRBV30 to TRBJ2-7, with a tentative D call TRBD1 (6 bases). The CDR3 extends over 12 amino acids. V was shortened by 2 bases and J by 4 bases, with 9 bases between the two germline ends. From germline, CDR1 is GTSNPN and CDR2 SVGIG (reference sequence).